These T cell receptor beta chains were read from a single sample in a study of T-cell reconstitution after alpha-beta-depleted transplantation in children. TCRdb redid the calling of the PCR reads with MiXCR, one entry per CDR3 protein. The table has more than 400,000 distinct CDR3 sequences, roughly 11% seen once. Sequenced here: PBMCs, mostly from graft donor cells, sampled 180 days after TCRalphabeta/CD19-depleted stem cell transplant. All receptors derive from a female patient aged 2 to 10 who had a stem cell transplant for aplastic anemia, so the T cells may come from the graft donor. Both conserved end residues are part of each CDR3. Each record gives: V gene, clone size, D gene, J gene, CDR3 protein, CDR3 DNA. The D gene is left open where the match is weak. For some rows the clone size is stated as once, few or many, or as a class when expanded; others skip it.

v_call: TRBV14
clone_size: few
d_call: -
j_call: TRBJ2-3
cdr3_aa: CASSPRFGSTDTQYF
cdr3_nt: TGTGCCAGCAGCCCGCGGTTCGGGAGCACAGATACGCAGTATTTT

v_call: TRBV14
clone_size: -
d_call: -
j_call: TRBJ2-7
cdr3_aa: CASSRPSGGLGRAHEQYF
cdr3_nt: TGTGCCAGCAGCCGACCTTCCGGAGGTCTCGGCAGGGCCCACGAGCAGTACTTC

v_call: TRBV28
clone_size: few
d_call: -
j_call: TRBJ2-7
cdr3_aa: CASSLPARREQYF
cdr3_nt: TGTGCCAGCAGCCTCCCCGCCAGGCGGGAGCAGTACTTC

v_call: TRBV7-8
clone_size: -
d_call: TRBD2
j_call: TRBJ2-6
cdr3_aa: CASSSLLAGVGANVLTF
cdr3_nt: TGTGCCAGCAGCTCCCTCCTAGCGGGAGTTGGGGCCAACGTCCTGACTTTC

v_call: TRBV7-2
clone_size: -
d_call: -
j_call: TRBJ2-1
cdr3_aa: CASSLGGKGGHNEQFF
cdr3_nt: TGTGCCAGCAGCTTAGGCGGGAAGGGTGGCCACAATGAGCAGTTCTTC

v_call: TRBV29-1
clone_size: few
d_call: TRBD2
j_call: TRBJ2-1
cdr3_aa: CSVECPSSGRDGEQFF
cdr3_nt: TGCAGCGTTGAATGTCCATCCAGCGGGAGAGACGGTGAGCAGTTCTTC

v_call: TRBV27
clone_size: many
d_call: -
j_call: TRBJ1-5
cdr3_aa: CASSLSNVQPQHF
cdr3_nt: TGTGCCAGCAGTTTATCGAATGTTCAGCCCCAGCATTTT

v_call: TRBV28
clone_size: -
d_call: TRBD1
j_call: TRBJ1-5
cdr3_aa: CASSLTRDRDSSNQPQHF
cdr3_nt: TGTGCCAGCAGTTTAACGCGGGACAGGGATTCTAGCAATCAGCCCCAGCATTTT

v_call: TRBV16
clone_size: few
d_call: TRBD1
j_call: TRBJ2-2
cdr3_aa: CASSQQGVSGELFF
cdr3_nt: TGTGCCAGCAGTCAGCAGGGGGTCTCCGGGGAGCTGTTTTTT

v_call: TRBV3-1
clone_size: -
d_call: TRBD1
j_call: TRBJ1-2
cdr3_aa: CASSQGQGAGGYTF
cdr3_nt: TGTGCCAGCAGCCAAGGACAGGGGGCGGGTGGCTACACCTTC

v_call: TRBV3-1
clone_size: -
d_call: -
j_call: TRBJ2-3
cdr3_aa: CASTQAVDTQYF
cdr3_nt: TGTGCCAGCACCCAAGCTGTAGATACGCAGTATTTT

v_call: TRBV2
clone_size: few
d_call: -
j_call: TRBJ2-1
cdr3_aa: CASSPPWGPYNEQFF
cdr3_nt: TGTGCCAGCAGCCCCCCCTGGGGGCCCTACAATGAGCAGTTCTTC

v_call: TRBV28
clone_size: -
d_call: -
j_call: TRBJ1-3
cdr3_aa: CATFTRERGNTIYF
cdr3_nt: TGTGCCACCTTCACAAGGGAAAGAGGAAACACCATATATTTT

v_call: TRBV6-2/TRBV6-3
clone_size: few
d_call: -
j_call: TRBJ2-7
cdr3_aa: CASSYVGQSYEQYF
cdr3_nt: TGTGCCAGCAGTTACGTAGGACAGTCCTACGAGCAGTACTTC